The next 21 T cell receptor beta chains were all read from a single sample in a study of blood T cells in healthy people across ages. The authors ran a second PCR of about 6 to 11 cycles using a sample-barcoded 5' primer and a J-beta primer mix. One entry per CDR3 protein results from TCRdb running MiXCR on the 5' RACE reads. The sample includes 1.5 million to 2 million distinct CDR3 sequences, approximately 30% of them seen just once. Source material: blood. These receptors came from a woman aged 30 to 39 in good health.

This clonotype appeared a few times. This sequence joins TRBV12-3 or TRBV12-4 and TRBJ2-2; 8 bases are shared with TRBD1. There are 15 residues in the CDR3. The ends lost 5 bases at V and 2 bases at J; junction bases unmatched: 4. CDR3 sequence (DNA): TGTGCCAGCAGTCCAGGGGGCAGAAACACCGGGGAGCTGTTTTTT. This gives the protein CASSPGGRNTGELFF.

The chain employs TRBV6-6 and TRBJ1-4, with D possibly TRBD1 on 6 matching bases. CDR3 length: 15 residues. Trimming shortened V by 0 bases and J by 7 bases, and 12 bases separated the two germline ends. Germline V gives CDR1 MNHNY, CDR2 SVGAGI (reference sequence). The CDR3 is CASSYSQQGGEKLFF. The CDR3 coding sequence is TGTGCCAGCAGTTACTCCCAACAGGGCGGTGAAAAACTGTTTTTT.

This clonotype was picked up a small number of times. CDR3 DNA sequence: TGTGCCAGCAGTAGACGACAGGGTTGGGACACCGGGGAGCTGTTTTTT. It yields the protein CASSRRQGWDTGELFF. This chain uses TRBV6-5 with TRBJ2-2, with 7 bases aligning to TRBD1. Germline loops: CDR1 MNHEY, CDR2 SVGAGI. This CDR3 is 16 amino acids long. Germline trimming cut 5 bases from V and 3 bases from J; bases unmatched to any gene: 9.

The chain combines TRBV29-1 with TRBJ2-7; unclear D gene. Germline values: CDR1 SQVTM, CDR2 ANQGSEA. Trimming took off 3 bases at V and 6 bases at J, with 12 bases between the two ends. The CDR3 runs to 12 residues. CDR3 loop: CSVDARPCEQYF. CDR3 nucleotides: TGCAGCGTTGACGCCAGGCCCTGCGAGCAGTACTTC.

This chain links TRBV5-1 with TRBJ2-5; 12 bases align to TRBD2. V lost 4 bases to trimming and J lost 13 bases; unmatched junction nucleotides: 11. Germline V CDR1 and CDR2: SGHRS, YFSETQ. The CDR3 is made up of 14 amino acids. The CDR3 DNA sequence: TGCGCCAGCAGCGCGACTAGCGGGAGTACCGGCGGGTACTTC. It yields the protein CASSATSGSTGGYF. The whole variable domain, filled in from reference TRBV5-1 and TRBJ2-5, reads KAGVTQTPRYLIKTRGQQVTLSCSPISGHRSVSWYQQTPGQGLQFLFEYFSETQRNKGNFPGRFSGRQFSNSRSEMNVSTLELGDSALYLCASSATSGSTGGYFGPGTRLLVL.

The rearrangement joins TRBV9 to TRBJ2-5, with 8 bases matching TRBD2. The J call may be in error: the DNA end matches TRBJ2-1 better. Per the germline V gene, CDR1 is SGDLS and CDR2 is YYNGEE. This CDR3 has 15 residues. The CDR3 loop is CASSVTSAAQETQFF. CDR3 DNA sequence: TGTGCCAGCAGCGTGACTAGCGCCGCTCAAGAGACCCAGTTCTTC.

The chain has TRBV12-3 or TRBV12-4 and TRBJ2-3; D call uncertain. V lost 5 bases and J 4 bases, leaving 25 bases between the germline ends. This CDR3 region has 18 residues. CDR3 in amino acids: CASSAHNNSRVRADTQYF. CDR3 bases: TGTGCCAGCAGTGCCCACAATAATAGTCGGGTGAGAGCAGATACGCAGTATTTT.

This clonotype was seen a handful of times. This sequence joins TRBV5-1 and TRBJ1-4; 7 nucleotides line up with TRBD1. Looked up from germline, CDR1 is SGHRS and CDR2 is YFSETQ. This CDR3 is built from 16 residues. The J segment lost 5 bases and the V segment lost 4 bases, leaving 11 bases of the junction unmatched. CDR3 region: CASSLNPPTGNEKLFF. The DNA of the CDR3 is TGCGCCAGCAGCCTGAACCCCCCGACAGGGAATGAAAAACTGTTTTTT.

The CDR3: CASSLPAGGIYEQYF. The CDR3 DNA sequence: TGCGCCAGCAGCTTGCCCGCAGGGGGGATCTACGAGCAGTACTTC. The V call is TRBV5-1, the J call TRBJ2-7; tentatively, D is TRBD1 (7 bases). The CDR3 loop spans 15 amino acids. The V gene lost 1 base and the J gene lost 3 bases, with 14 bases spanning the gap. Germline assignment: CDR1 SGHRS and CDR2 YFSETQ.

This clonotype was recorded many times. The V call is TRBV5-5, the J call TRBJ2-3; tentatively, D is TRBD2 (5 bases). The germline V gene has CDR1 SGHKS and CDR2 YYEKEE (reference sequence). The V gene lost 1 base and the J gene lost 5 bases, with 8 bases spanning the gap. The CDR3 contains 13 residues. The CDR3 spells CASSLRREDTQYF. For the CDR3, the DNA is TGTGCCAGCAGCTTGCGACGGGAAGATACGCAGTATTTT. The variable domain in full, with the rest retrieved from reference TRBV5-5 and TRBJ2-3, is DAGVTQSPTHLIKTRGQQVTLRCSPISGHKSVSWYQQVLGQGPQFIFQYYEKEERGRGNFPDRFSARQFPNYSSELNVNALLLGDSALYLCASSLRREDTQYFGPGTRLTVL.

This clonotype was seen repeatedly, ten times or more. This chain connects TRBV5-6 to TRBJ2-7; D is perhaps TRBD1 (6 bases). V was cut by 4 bases and J by 3 bases, with 17 bases left in between. The CDR3 loop spans 15 amino acids. Per the germline V gene, CDR1 is SGHDT and CDR2 is YYEEEE. Here the CDR3 reads CASSLKDRPNYEQYF. In DNA form, the CDR3 reads TGTGCCAGCAGCCTCAAGGACAGACCGAACTACGAGCAGTACTTC.

The chain combines TRBV30 with TRBJ1-5, with 7 bases matching TRBD1. Germline CDR1 reads GTSNPN; CDR2 reads SVGIG (reference sequence). The CDR3 is 17 amino acids. Trimming at V came to 2 bases and at J to 0 bases, leaving 10 bases not matched to a gene. CDR3 in amino acids: CAWSIQRTGYSNQPQHF. CDR3 nucleotide sequence: TGTGCCTGGAGTATACAAAGGACAGGATATAGCAATCAGCCCCAGCATTTT.

A note on this clonotype: At one boundary the junction diverges from the germline segment, which might be a read error. CDR3 in amino acids: CANSLGRTQHF. The CDR3 coding sequence is TGTGCCAACAGTTTGGGCAGGACCCAGCATTTT. J is TRBJ1-5 and V is TRBV6-2 or TRBV6-3; no clear D. The germline V gene encodes CDR1 MNHEY and CDR2 SVGEGT. The CDR3 contains 11 residues.

This clonotype came up a few times. The rearrangement links TRBV20-1 to TRBJ2-3; TRBD2 agrees at 8 bases. Germline-derived CDR1 and CDR2 are DFQATT and SNEGSKA (reference sequence). V dropped 0 bases and J dropped 2; count of bases not matched to a gene: 10. The CDR3 sequence is 17 residues long. The CDR3 nucleotides are TGCAGTGCTAGAGATCCCTTCTCGGGAGGGGACACAGATACGCAGTATTTT. Translated: CSARDPFSGGDTDTQYF.

This clonotype was recorded many times. Relative to the germline gene, one junction end is altered; a read error may explain this. The chain carries TRBV6-2 or TRBV6-3 and TRBJ2-5; 11 bases are a match to TRBD2. This CDR3 comprises 16 residues. Germline V CDR1 and CDR2: MNHEY, SVGEGT. CDR3 bases: TGTGCTAGCAGCAACTCGGGACTAGCGGACCAAGAGACCCAGTACTTC. Amino acid sequence: CASSNSGLADQETQYF.

The J gene is TRBJ1-5, the V gene TRBV6-5; no definite D call. Germline V gives CDR1 MNHEY, CDR2 SVGAGI. The CDR3 length is 15 residues. V was cut by 0 bases and J by 3 bases, with 9 bases left in between. The CDR3 loop is CASSYSVGNNQPQHF. In nucleotides, the CDR3 is TGTGCCAGCAGTTACTCGGTGGGGAACAATCAGCCCCAGCATTTT.

J is TRBJ2-2 and V is TRBV28; D not resolved. This CDR3 has 14 residues. Germline values: CDR1 MDHEN, CDR2 SYDVKM. Trimming stripped 8 bases from V and 15 bases from J, with 25 bases between. The CDR3: CASLLQTPGPRLFF. As DNA, the CDR3 is TGTGCCAGCCTATTACAGACTCCTGGACCGAGGTTGTTTTTT. Full variable domain (rest looked up from reference TRBV28 and TRBJ2-2): DVKVTQSSRYLVKRTGEKVFLECVQDMDHENMFWYRQDPGLGLRLIYFSYDVKMKEKGDIPEGYSVSREKKERFSLILESASTNQTSMYLCASLLQTPGPRLFFGEGSRLTVL.

The chain couples TRBV25-1 to TRBJ1-2; no clear D. Trimming stripped 6 bases from V and 0 bases from J, with 11 bases between. CDR3 length equals 14 residues. CDR1 is MGHDK and CDR2 is SYGVNS in the germline V gene. Here the CDR3 reads CASRPSGTNYGYTF. The DNA of the CDR3 is TGTGCCAGCAGACCGAGCGGGACTAACTATGGCTACACCTTC.

The chain recombines TRBV24-1 with TRBJ2-7; D gene ambiguous. The DNA end favors TRBJ2-5, so the J call may be wrong. Per germline, CDR1 KGHDR and CDR2 SFDVKD. This CDR3 spans 14 amino acids. CDR3 sequence reads: CATSDPKGAKTQYF. The CDR3 DNA sequence: TGTGCCACCAGTGACCCCAAAGGCGCCAAGACCCAGTACTTC.

This clonotype was detected once. The J gene is TRBJ2-7, the V gene TRBV14; possibly TRBD2 for D (5 bases). The CDR3 length is 15 residues. Germline V gives CDR1 SGHDN, CDR2 FVKESK. Trimming stripped 0 bases from V and 6 bases from J, with 15 bases between. The CDR3 DNA is TGTGCCAGCAGCCAAGAATTGTCGGGAAGTGGCGAGCAGTACTTC. Amino acids: CASSQELSGSGEQYF.

V and J are TRBV28 and TRBJ1-2; 10 nucleotides line up with TRBD1. The germline V gene has CDR1 MDHEN and CDR2 SYDVKM. This CDR3 has 16 residues. The V and J ends lost 6 bases and 7 bases, in that order; junction bases with no gene match: 14. The CDR3 DNA sequence: TGTGCCAGCAGCATACGACCGGGACAGGGGAGGGGTGGCTACACCTTC. It codes for CASSIRPGQGRGGYTF.